The 19 T cell receptor beta chains listed next were all sequenced from one sample in a study of tumor T cells in aggressive B-cell lymphoma. The data were produced by immunoSEQ multiplex PCR, yet TCRdb's version contains in-frame clones alone and is incomplete. This table holds approximately 3,000 clones, 69% found once. Sequenced input: tumor tissue. These receptors were collected from an adult with diffuse large B cell lymphoma.

The chain combines TRBV11-2 with TRBJ2-1; D remains unclear. Germline-derived CDR1 and CDR2 are SGHAT and FQNNGV. Trimming pared 1 base from V and 9 bases from J, leaving 4 bases between. The CDR3 length is 11 residues. The CDR3 protein is CASSLVSEQFF. CDR3 DNA sequence: TGTGCCAGCAGCTTAGTGAGTGAGCAGTTCTTC.

V is TRBV18 and J is TRBJ2-5; 9 bases match TRBD2. The J call may be incorrect, as the DNA end agrees better with TRBJ2-7. CDR1 is KGHSH and CDR2 is LQKENI in the germline V gene. The length of the CDR3 is 16 residues. The CDR3, as DNA: TGTGCCAGCTCACAATCCGGACTAGCGAGCTCCTACGAGCAGTACTTC. As protein: CASSQSGLASSYEQYF.

This clone was picked up a small number of times. The chain couples TRBV6-4 to TRBJ2-1; 13 bases are a match to TRBD2. This CDR3 is 15 amino acids long. Germline V gives CDR1 MRHNA, CDR2 SNTAGT. Germline trimming cut 6 bases from V and 9 bases from J; bases unmatched to any gene: 8. The CDR3 DNA reads TGTGCCAGCAGACGCACTAGCGGGAGGGCCGGTGAGCAGTTCTTC. It is translated as CASRRTSGRAGEQFF.

V is TRBV19 and J is TRBJ1-5; D possibly corresponds to TRBD1 (6 bases). Germline V gene sequence: CDR1 LNHDA, CDR2 SQIVND (reference sequence). The length of the CDR3 is 16 residues. Trimming cost V 7 bases and J 2 bases, with 18 bases left between them. CDR3 in amino acids: CASMGWGRGGNQPQHF. The CDR3 coding sequence is TGTGCCAGTATGGGCTGGGGGCGAGGTGGCAATCAGCCCCAGCATTTT.

The V gene is TRBV29-1, the J gene TRBJ2-2; 7 bases line up with TRBD1. Trimming at V came to 6 bases and at J to 2 bases, leaving 9 bases not matched to a gene. The CDR3 length is 15 residues. The germline CDR1 and CDR2 sequences are SQVTM and ANQGSEA. This chain's CDR3 is CSVTTGVINTGELFF. As DNA, the CDR3 is TGCAGCGTCACAACAGGGGTGATAAACACCGGGGAGCTGTTTTTT.

This clone was found once. The chain is built from TRBV7-8 and TRBJ2-7; D unclear. The CDR3 extends over 14 amino acids. The germline V and J ends were trimmed by 1 base and 0 bases, with 7 bases remaining between them. The germline CDR1 and CDR2 sequences are SGHVS and FQNEAQ. The CDR3 coding sequence is TGTGCCAGCAGCTTAGGTCGGTCCTCCTACGAGCAGTACTTC. This gives the protein CASSLGRSSYEQYF.

The chain has TRBV28 and TRBJ1-4; 11 positions match TRBD1. Germline lookup yields CDR1 MDHEN and CDR2 SYDVKM. The CDR3 totals 14 residues. Trimming took 5 bases from V and 10 from J; bases not matched to a gene: 6. This CDR3 is CASSPGQGAGKLFF. CDR3 DNA sequence: TGTGCCAGCAGTCCCGGACAGGGGGCGGGAAAACTGTTTTTT.

In this sample, this clone turned up a few times. V gene TRBV6-6 combines with J gene TRBJ2-7; TRBD1 agrees at 9 bases. Looked up from germline, CDR1 is MNHNY and CDR2 is SVGAGI (reference sequence). V gave up 6 bases and J gave up 2 bases; unmatched junction bases: 5. The CDR3 is 14 residues long. CDR3 sequence reads: CASRTDRGTYEQYF. CDR3 sequence (DNA): TGTGCCAGCAGGACGGACAGGGGAACCTACGAGCAGTACTTC.

This clone was detected only once. The chain couples TRBV5-1 to TRBJ1-1; 10 nucleotides line up with TRBD1. Per the germline V gene, CDR1 is SGHRS and CDR2 is YFSETQ. The trim removed 8 bases at V and 4 bases at J, leaving 8 bases unmatched. The CDR3 is made up of 14 amino acids. The CDR3 is CASATGGVTTEAFF. The CDR3, as DNA: TGCGCCAGTGCGACAGGGGGCGTAACCACTGAAGCTTTCTTT.

CDR3 DNA sequence: TGTGCCAGCAGCTACCGCTCAGACAGGGACTACGAGCAGTACTTC. Encoded protein: CASSYRSDRDYEQYF. The chain carries TRBV5-4 and TRBJ2-7; 7 bases fit TRBD1. CDR1 is SGHNT, CDR2 YYREEE, per germline (reference sequence). The V segment lost 3 bases and the J segment 3 bases; nucleotides outside the gene matches: 9. CDR3 length: 15 residues.

A few counts support this clone. The chain recombines TRBV5-6 with TRBJ2-7, with D hard to call. Germline V CDR1 and CDR2: SGHDT, YYEEEE. The germline V and J ends were trimmed by 2 bases and 0 bases, with 6 bases remaining between them. This CDR3 is built from 13 residues. The CDR3 reads CASSFDTSYEQYF. The CDR3 nucleotides read TGTGCCAGCAGCTTTGACACCTCCTACGAGCAGTACTTC.

The chain has TRBV18 and TRBJ2-1; TRBD2 matches 13 bases. The CDR3 runs 15 residues. Losses at the gene ends were 2 bases for V and 7 bases for J; bases not matched to a gene: 2. Germline V gives CDR1 KGHSH, CDR2 LQKENI. The CDR3 DNA follows: TGTGCCAGCTCACCATGGACTAGCGGGAGTAATGAGCAGTTCTTC. Translated, it gives CASSPWTSGSNEQFF.

The V and J genes are TRBV4-3 and TRBJ1-1; 9 bases fit TRBD1. The CDR3 loop spans 14 amino acids. J gave up 5 bases and V 5 bases, and 6 bases lay outside the gene matches. From germline, CDR1 is LGHNA and CDR2 YSLEER. CDR3 DNA: TGCGCCAGCAGCAAGACAGGGGGTAGGACTGAAGCTTTCTTT. Protein sequence: CASSKTGGRTEAFF.

The gene calls are TRBV10-3 and TRBJ1-6; weak D call: TRBD1 (5 bases). Per germline, CDR1 ENHRY and CDR2 SYGVKD. The CDR3 runs 14 residues. V lost 6 bases and J 10 bases, leaving 16 bases between the germline ends. The CDR3 nucleotides are TGTGCCATCAGCCAAGGGCAGGGATCCTCACCCCTCCACTTT. Protein: CAISQGQGSSPLHF.

The rearrangement joins TRBV27 to TRBJ2-7; 11 bases agree with TRBD2. This CDR3 region has 15 residues. The V gene end was trimmed by 8 bases and the J gene end by 4 bases; junction bases not matched to a gene: 10. From germline, CDR1 is MNHEY and CDR2 SMNVEV (reference sequence). The CDR3 bases are TGTGCCAGCCAGGGACTAGCGGAGGGAGAATACGAGCAGTACTTC. Its translation is CASQGLAEGEYEQYF.

This clone has only one observation. This sequence joins TRBV10-3 and TRBJ2-3; weak D call: TRBD2 (6 bases). Germline CDR1 and CDR2: ENHRY and SYGVKD. V lost 9 bases and J lost 1, with 14 bases in between. The CDR3 loop spans 14 amino acids. The CDR3 coding sequence is TGTGCCATATCTCTTGGCGGGGGCACAGATACGCAGTATTTT. Its translation is CAISLGGGTDTQYF.

This rearrangement joins TRBV27 to TRBJ2-7; unclear D gene. V gave up 6 bases and J gave up 0 bases, with 12 bases separating them. CDR3 length: 14 residues. Germline CDR1 and CDR2: MNHEY and SMNVEV (reference sequence). CDR3 DNA sequence: TGTGCCAGCAGCCGGTTTGAAAGCTCCTACGAGCAGTACTTC. Translated: CASSRFESSYEQYF.

The rearrangement joins TRBV2 to TRBJ1-5; 10 nucleotides agree with TRBD1. Trimming at V came to 1 base and at J to 7 bases, leaving 1 base not matched to a gene. Germline assignment: CDR1 SNHLY and CDR2 FYNNEI. This CDR3 has 14 residues. The CDR3 nucleotides read TGTGCCAGCAGTGAAGGACAGGGGGCGCAGCCCCAGCATTTT. As protein: CASSEGQGAQPQHF.

This chain links TRBV9 with TRBJ2-7, with D maybe TRBD2 (6 bases). Trimming removed 0 bases from V and 7 bases from J, with 14 bases in between. The CDR3 is 14 residues long. Germline-derived CDR1 and CDR2 are SGDLS and YYNGEE. For the CDR3, the DNA is TGTGCCAGCAGCGTAGATAGCGGTGATGGAGAGCAGTACTTC. It translates to CASSVDSGDGEQYF.